These 14 T cell receptor beta chains came from one sample sequenced in a study of T cells after yellow fever vaccination. TCRdb re-called the 5' RACE reads through MiXCR, storing one row per CDR3 protein. The profile shows roughly 170,000 distinct CDR3 sequences, approximately 6.2% of them singletons. Material: CD4+ T cells sorted from PBMCs, obtained on the day of the first yellow fever vaccination. These receptors were obtained from a man between 18 and 35 years old who received the YFV17D yellow fever vaccine.

There are many counts of this clonotype. V is TRBV20-1 and J is TRBJ1-4; D gene ambiguous. Germline V gives CDR1 DFQATT, CDR2 SNEGSKA (reference sequence). The CDR3 contains 15 residues. Trimming stripped 3 bases from V and 4 bases from J, with 15 bases between. Written as DNA, the CDR3 is TGCAGTGCTAGGCCCCACCGGGCTGATAATGAAAAACTGTTTTTT. Translated, it gives CSARPHRADNEKLFF.

This clonotype was detected ten times or more. This sequence joins TRBV5-1 and TRBJ2-3, with no clear D. V was trimmed by 4 bases and J by 1 base, leaving 10 bases between them. The germline gives CDR1 SGHRS, CDR2 YFSETQ. The CDR3 consists of 14 residues. CDR3 sequence: CASSPGRGTDTQYF. The CDR3 nucleotides are TGCGCCAGCAGCCCTGGACGAGGCACAGATACGCAGTATTTT.

In its sample, this clonotype was seen many times. This chain links TRBV4-3 with TRBJ1-2, with 10 positions matching TRBD1. V lost 4 bases, J lost 4 bases, and 6 bases stayed unmatched. Germline V gene data show CDR1 as LGHNA and CDR2 as YSLEER. The CDR3 length is 15 residues. CDR3 nucleotide sequence: TGCGCCAGCAGCCCCCAGACAGGGGGCGGCTATGGCTACACCTTC. Translation gives CASSPQTGGGYGYTF.

The table lists this clonotype with many counts. This rearrangement joins TRBV5-1 to TRBJ2-1; D is perhaps TRBD1 or TRBD2 (5 bases each). Germline V lookup: CDR1 SGHRS, CDR2 YFSETQ. V lost 1 base to trimming and J lost 3 bases, with 11 bases between them. The CDR3 contains 15 residues. This chain's CDR3 is CASSLRAGSYNEQFF. The CDR3 nucleotides are TGCGCCAGCAGCTTGAGAGCAGGGAGCTACAATGAGCAGTTCTTC.

There are many counts of this clonotype. The chain is built from TRBV5-1 and TRBJ1-2; D possibly corresponds to TRBD1 (5 bases). Per germline, CDR1 SGHRS and CDR2 YFSETQ. Trimming stripped 7 bases from V and 8 bases from J, with 21 bases between. The CDR3 has 14 amino acids. In nucleotides, the CDR3 is TGCGCCAGCCAGGCCCGGGACGGAGGATGGGGCTACACCTTC. Protein: CASQARDGGWGYTF.

This clonotype was seen many times. The chain combines TRBV5-1 with TRBJ2-3; D tentatively reads TRBD1 or TRBD2 (5 bases each). The CDR3 has 15 residues. V shed 0 bases and J shed 1 base, with 9 bases lying between them. The germline gives CDR1 SGHRS, CDR2 YFSETQ. This CDR3 is CASSLGWDRTDTQYF. The CDR3 coding sequence is TGCGCCAGCAGCTTGGGGTGGGACCGCACAGATACGCAGTATTTT. Using reference TRBV5-1 and TRBJ2-3 for the parts outside the CDR3, the full variable domain is KAGVTQTPRYLIKTRGQQVTLSCSPISGHRSVSWYQQTPGQGLQFLFEYFSETQRNKGNFPGRFSGRQFSNSRSEMNVSTLELGDSALYLCASSLGWDRTDTQYFGPGTRLTVL.

This sequence joins TRBV7-3 and TRBJ1-1; tentatively, D is TRBD1 (6 bases). Germline V gene data show CDR1 as SGHTA and CDR2 as FQGTGA. Trimming removed 11 bases at V and 2 bases at J, with 15 bases between. CDR3 length equals 13 residues. The CDR3 is CASRWTANTEAFF. The CDR3 coding sequence is TGTGCCTCCCGGTGGACAGCAAACACTGAAGCTTTCTTT.

This chain links TRBV3-1 with TRBJ2-5, with D perhaps matching TRBD2 (5 bases). The CDR3 is 15 residues long. V lost 5 bases and J lost 1, with 14 bases in between. CDR1 LGHDT and CDR2 YNNKEL come from the germline V gene (reference sequence). CDR3 in DNA: TGTGCCAGCAGCTTACCGCTGGGGAGCCAAGAGACCCAGTACTTC. Its protein product is CASSLPLGSQETQYF.

This clonotype was observed at least ten times. The chain couples TRBV4-1 to TRBJ1-2; 11 bases map to TRBD1. Looked up from germline, CDR1 is MGHRA and CDR2 is YSYEKL. This CDR3 region has 17 residues. Germline trimming cut 3 bases from V and 5 bases from J; bases unmatched to any gene: 11. The CDR3 sequence is CASSHTSLGTGGYGYTF. The CDR3 DNA follows: TGCGCCAGCAGCCATACCTCTCTCGGGACAGGGGGGTATGGCTACACCTTC.

This clonotype was recorded at least ten times. This sequence joins TRBV5-4 and TRBJ2-5, with D tentatively TRBD2 (6 bases). With 4 bases removed from V and 2 bases from J, the gap between germline ends came to 9 bases. The CDR3 has 13 amino acids. Germline V gene lookup returns CDR1 SGHNT and CDR2 YYREEE (reference sequence). The CDR3 coding sequence is TGTGCCAGCAGCCGACTAGGGCAAGAGACCCAGTACTTC. Its protein product is CASSRLGQETQYF.

By proportion, this clonotype is medium-sized. The chain has TRBV7-2 and TRBJ1-2; D possibly corresponds to TRBD1 (6 bases). The CDR3 is made up of 14 amino acids. With 3 bases removed from V and 6 bases from J, the gap between germline ends came to 14 bases. Germline V CDR1 and CDR2: SGHTA, FQGNSA. This CDR3 is CASSFPTGANGYTF. Here the CDR3 DNA reads TGTGCCAGCAGCTTCCCGACAGGAGCGAATGGCTACACCTTC.

The chain recombines TRBV11-1 with TRBJ2-1; 9 nucleotides align to TRBD2. Looked up from germline, CDR1 is SGHAT and CDR2 is FQDESV (reference sequence). The CDR3 length is 19 residues. V was clipped by 2 bases and J by 6 bases; unmatched bases: 17. The CDR3 region is CASSLLGRGPSGVCNEQFF. The CDR3 DNA sequence: TGTGCCAGCAGCTTACTTGGAAGGGGACCTAGCGGGGTTTGCAATGAGCAGTTCTTC.

This clonotype was seen many times. The J gene is TRBJ1-6, the V gene TRBV20-1, with D unclear. V lost 0 bases, J lost 10 bases, and 13 bases lay in between. The CDR3 is 14 residues long. Germline V gene data show CDR1 as DFQATT and CDR2 as SNEGSKA (reference sequence). CDR3: CSARDFRRESPLHF. The DNA for the CDR3 is TGCAGTGCTAGAGATTTCAGGCGGGAATCACCCCTCCACTTT.

The table lists this clonotype with many counts. This sequence joins TRBV20-1 and TRBJ2-5; D gene uncertain. Trimming left V 6 bases short and J 1 base short, with 15 bases between. The V gene's germline CDR1 is DFQATT and CDR2 SNEGSKA (reference sequence). The CDR3 is 14 amino acids. The CDR3 loop reads CSAIPGWGQETQYF. In nucleotides, the CDR3 is TGCAGTGCCATTCCGGGTTGGGGCCAAGAGACCCAGTACTTC.